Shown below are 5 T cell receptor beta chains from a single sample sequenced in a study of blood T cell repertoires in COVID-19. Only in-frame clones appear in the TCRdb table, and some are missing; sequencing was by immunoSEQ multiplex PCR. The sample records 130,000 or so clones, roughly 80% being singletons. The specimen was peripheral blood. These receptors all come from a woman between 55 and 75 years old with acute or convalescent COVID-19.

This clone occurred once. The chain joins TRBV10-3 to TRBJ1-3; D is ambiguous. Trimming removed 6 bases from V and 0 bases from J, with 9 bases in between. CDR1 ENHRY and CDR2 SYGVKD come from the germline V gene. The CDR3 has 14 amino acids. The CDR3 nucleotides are TGTGCCATCAGGGGAGGGATCTCTGGAAACACCATATATTTT. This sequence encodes CAIRGGISGNTIYF.

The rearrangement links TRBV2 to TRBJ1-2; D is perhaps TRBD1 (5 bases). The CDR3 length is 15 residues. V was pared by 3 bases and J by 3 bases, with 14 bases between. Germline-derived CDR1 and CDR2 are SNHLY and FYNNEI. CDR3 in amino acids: CASSEGGEFDYGYTF. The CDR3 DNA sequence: TGTGCCAGCAGTGAGGGGGGAGAGTTTGACTATGGCTACACCTTC.

CDR3 residues: CASSLRPTSGGAGETQYF. Written as DNA, the CDR3 is TGCGCCAGCAGCTTGAGGCCTACCAGCGGGGGGGCCGGAGAGACCCAGTACTTC. This rearrangement joins TRBV5-1 to TRBJ2-5, with 10 positions matching TRBD2. The length of the CDR3 is 18 residues. Losses at the gene ends were 1 base for V and 4 bases for J; bases not matched to a gene: 13. Germline loops: CDR1 SGHRS, CDR2 YFSETQ.

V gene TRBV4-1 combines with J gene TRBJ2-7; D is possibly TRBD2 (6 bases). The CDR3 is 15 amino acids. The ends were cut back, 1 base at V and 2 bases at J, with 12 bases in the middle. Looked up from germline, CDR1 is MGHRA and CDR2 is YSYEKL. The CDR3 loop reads CASSQVGGSTYEQYV. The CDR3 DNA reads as TGCGCCAGCAGCCAAGTGGGGGGTTCTACCTACGAGCAGTACGTC.

CDR3 region: CASRNTGVYGYTF. The CDR3 coding sequence is TGTGCCAGCAGAAATACAGGGGTCTATGGCTACACCTTC. V usage is TRBV3-1 (or the pseudogene TRBV3-2) and J usage is TRBJ1-2, with 7 bases matching TRBD1. This CDR3 has 13 amino acids. Per the germline V gene, CDR1 is LGHDT and CDR2 is YNNKEL (reference sequence). Losses at the gene ends were 6 bases for V and 4 bases for J; bases not matched to a gene: 5.